This T cell receptor beta chain is drawn from a study of identical twins. Template switching added a universal primer binding site, and final cDNA carried unique molecular identifiers. MiXCR, applied by TCRdb to the 5' RACE reads, yields one record per CDR3 protein. The sample carries about 520,000 distinct CDR3 sequences, 22% recorded once. Study outcomes and limitations: Weaker excess sharing between twins was seen in beta out-of-frame sequences. Invariant MAIT and iNKT cells are populations that could partly confound zero-insertion analyses.

This clonotype was seen only once. What it recognizes is unknown. The CDR3 has 14 amino acids. CDR1 is SGHNT, CDR2 YENEEA, per germline. V gave up 5 bases and J gave up 5 bases, with 13 bases separating them. The same data also went into a second study, on T cells expressing NK-cell markers.

This clonotype was obtained from a woman aged 18 to 35 in good health. This chain joins TRBV11-3 and TRBJ2-1; the D call may be TRBD1 or TRBD2 (5 bases each). The sequenced sample consisted of CD4+ T cells sorted from blood. The CDR3 nucleotides are TGTGCCAGCAGCCCACCGGGACGAAACAATGAGCAGTTCTTC. Residues: CASSPPGRNNEQFF.